Detailed here is one T cell receptor beta chain. Its antigen is as yet unknown. This entry comes from a study of blood T cells in healthy people across ages. Study-level results: Both naive CD4+ cell counts and diversity were greater in long-lived donors than in aged donors.

The amount of total RNA extracted per sample was at least 5.5 micrograms. Through a sample-barcoded 5' primer and a J-beta primer mix, a second PCR was run for roughly 7 to 11 cycles. Paired-end reads containing CDR3 totaled no fewer than 2.5 million for each sample. TCRdb used MiXCR to reprocess the 5' RACE reads, holding one entry per CDR3 protein. There are over 1.5 million distinct CDR3 sequences in the sample; about 50% occur only once, and roughly 2.1% lies in the top ten. Germline lookup yields CDR1 SGDLS and CDR2 YYNGEE. The CDR3 consists of 14 residues. V shed 4 bases, J shed 7 bases, and the junction held 7 bases outside the gene matches.

This clonotype was obtained from a woman between 35 and 50 years old in good health. The chain has TRBV9 and TRBJ2-5; TRBD2 matches 10 bases. Sequencing was carried out using blood. The CDR3 spells CASSFLAGGGTQYF. The DNA for the CDR3 is TGTGCCAGCAGCTTTTTAGCGGGGGGTGGGACCCAGTACTTC.